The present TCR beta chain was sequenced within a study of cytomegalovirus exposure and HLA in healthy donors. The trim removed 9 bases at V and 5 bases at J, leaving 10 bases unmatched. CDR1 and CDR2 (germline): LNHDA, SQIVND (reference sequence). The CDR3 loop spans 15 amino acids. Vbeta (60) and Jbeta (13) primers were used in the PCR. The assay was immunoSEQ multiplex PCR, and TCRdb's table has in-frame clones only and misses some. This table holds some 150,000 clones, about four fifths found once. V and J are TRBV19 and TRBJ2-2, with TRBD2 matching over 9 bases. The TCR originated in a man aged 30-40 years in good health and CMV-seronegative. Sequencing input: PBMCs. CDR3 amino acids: CASRLSGGGTGELFF. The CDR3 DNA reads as TGTGCCAGCAGACTTAGCGGGGGAGGGACCGGGGAGCTGTTTTTT. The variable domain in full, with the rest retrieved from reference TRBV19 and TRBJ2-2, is DGGITQSPKYLFRKEGQNVTLSCEQNLNHDAMYWYRQDPGQGLRLIYYSQIVNDFQKGDIAEGYSVSREKKESFPLTVTSAQKNPTAFYLCASRLSGGGTGELFFGEGSRLTVL.